This TCR beta chain is drawn from a study of cytotoxic CD8 clonotypes in ibrutinib-treated CLL. Across the study: Response samples followed a median about twelve months of treatment, range 6 to 36.

Trimming cost V 3 bases and J 6 bases; bases outside gene matches: 8. CDR3 length equals 17 residues. Germline V gene lookup returns CDR1 SGHRS and CDR2 YFSETQ. General observations from the study: Clonality showed a rise at ibrutinib response that reversed toward baseline at progression. Shared public clonotypes were rare, and on treatment they either got smaller or stayed the same.

On this clone: Its antigen is unknown.

A 1 in 200,000 to 1 in 1 million T cell depth was the sequencing target. TCRdb's table, derived via immunoSEQ multiplex PCR, lists solely in-frame clones and lacks some. The table lists some 200,000 clones, over 60% of them singletons. The receptor comes from a human donor with chronic lymphocytic leukemia. The gene calls are TRBV5-1 and TRBJ2-1, with TRBD2 matching 14 bases. The sequencing here drew on PBMCs, taken after 24 months of ibrutinib treatment. CDR3 sequence reads: CASSSGLAGGGVNEQFF. The CDR3 bases are TGCGCCAGCAGCTCCGGACTAGCGGGAGGAGGGGTCAATGAGCAGTTCTTC.